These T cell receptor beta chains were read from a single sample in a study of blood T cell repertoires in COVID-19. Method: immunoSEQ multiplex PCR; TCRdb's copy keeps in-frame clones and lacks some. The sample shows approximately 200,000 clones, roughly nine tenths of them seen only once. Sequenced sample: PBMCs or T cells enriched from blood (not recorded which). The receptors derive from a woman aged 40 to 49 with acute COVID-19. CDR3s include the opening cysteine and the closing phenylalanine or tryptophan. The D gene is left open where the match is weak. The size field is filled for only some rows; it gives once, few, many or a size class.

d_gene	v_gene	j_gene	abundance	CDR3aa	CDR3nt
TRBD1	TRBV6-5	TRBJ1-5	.	CASSRTGRQPQHF	TGTGCCAGCAGCCGGACAGGGAGGCAGCCCCAGCATTTT
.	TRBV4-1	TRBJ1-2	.	CASSRSGIEGDYGYTF	TGCGCCAGCAGCCGAAGCGGAATCGAGGGTGACTATGGCTACACCTTC
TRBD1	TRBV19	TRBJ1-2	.	CASSIRDRANYGYTF	TGTGCCAGTAGTATCCGGGACAGGGCTAACTATGGCTACACCTTC
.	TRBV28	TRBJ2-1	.	CASSSRELTSLFF	TGTGCCAGCAGCTCGAGGGAATTGACTAGTCTGTTCTTC
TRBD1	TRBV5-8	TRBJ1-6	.	CASSLAGGQGAQSPLHF	TGTGCCAGCAGCTTGGCAGGGGGACAGGGGGCTCAATCACCCCTCCACTTT
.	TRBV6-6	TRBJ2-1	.	CASLGGGSYNEQFF	TGTGCCAGCTTAGGGGGTGGCTCCTACAATGAGCAGTTCTTC
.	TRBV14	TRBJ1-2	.	CASSYVGGPHTF	TGTGCCAGCAGCTACGTGGGGGGGCCCCACACCTTC
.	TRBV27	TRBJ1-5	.	CASSGQTNQPQHF	TGTGCCAGCAGCGGACAGACTAATCAGCCCCAGCATTTT
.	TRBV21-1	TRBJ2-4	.	CALKEPSGGAVNIQYF	TGTGCCCTGAAGGAGCCTAGCGGGGGGGCCGTGAACATTCAGTACTTC
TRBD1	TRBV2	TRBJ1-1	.	CASSGQGKGETEAFF	TGTGCCAGCTCAGGACAGGGGAAGGGGGAGACTGAAGCTTTCTTT
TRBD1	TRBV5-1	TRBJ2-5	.	CASRPYRGRRETQYF	TGCGCCAGCAGGCCCTACAGGGGGCGGAGGGAGACCCAGTACTTC
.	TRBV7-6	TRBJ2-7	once	CASSFYQGQTYEQYF	TGTGCCAGCAGCTTCTACCAGGGGCAGACCTACGAGCAGTACTTC
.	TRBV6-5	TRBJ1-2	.	CASRDSLGQDTF	TGTGCCAGCAGGGACAGCCTAGGTCAGGACACCTTC
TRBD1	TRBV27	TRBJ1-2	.	CATRPIGGLYGYTF	TGTGCCACCCGTCCCATAGGGGGCCTCTATGGCTACACCTTC
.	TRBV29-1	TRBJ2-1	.	CSVEGQPFYNEQFF	TGCAGCGTTGAAGGACAGCCGTTTTACAATGAGCAGTTCTTC
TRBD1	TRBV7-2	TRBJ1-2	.	CASSRTGLTGGQGGYTF	TGTGCCAGCAGCCGTACGGGTTTAACAGGGGGACAGGGGGGCTACACCTTC
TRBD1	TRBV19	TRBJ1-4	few	CASSNDRGLTNEKLFF	TGTGCCAGTAGTAACGACAGGGGGCTAACTAATGAAAAACTGTTTTTT